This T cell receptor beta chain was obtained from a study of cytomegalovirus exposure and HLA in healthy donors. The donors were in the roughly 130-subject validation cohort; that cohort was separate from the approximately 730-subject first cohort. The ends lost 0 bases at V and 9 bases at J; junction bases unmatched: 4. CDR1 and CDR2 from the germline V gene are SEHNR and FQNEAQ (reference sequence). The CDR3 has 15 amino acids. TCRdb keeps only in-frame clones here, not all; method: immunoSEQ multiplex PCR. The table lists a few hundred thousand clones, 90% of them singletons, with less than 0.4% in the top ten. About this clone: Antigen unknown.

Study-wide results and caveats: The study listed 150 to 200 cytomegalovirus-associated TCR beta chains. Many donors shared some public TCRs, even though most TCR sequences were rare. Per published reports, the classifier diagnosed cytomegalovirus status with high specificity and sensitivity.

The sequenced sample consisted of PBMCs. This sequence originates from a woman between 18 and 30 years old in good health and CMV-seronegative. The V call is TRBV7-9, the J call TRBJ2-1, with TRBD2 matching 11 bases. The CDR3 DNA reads TGTGCCAGCAGCTTAGCTAGCGGGGGGGCAGGTGAGCAGTTCTTC. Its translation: CASSLASGGAGEQFF.